This T cell receptor (beta chain) was retrieved from a study of T cells in Graves' hyperthyroidism and ophthalmopathy. About the research overall: Peripheral blood was taken when the disease was first diagnosed, before any treatment began. Study results and caveats: Most thyroid-expanded clonotypes above 0.001 were also found in blood. A model of 13 V-J pairs discriminated ophthalmopathy from stable hyperthyroidism.

Fresh peripheral blood, about 9.6 ml, yielded the PBMCs. Amplification of TCR beta CDR3 regions used RNA as the template. The TCR CDR3 was amplified in a first-round RT-PCR using the HTBI primer set. MiXCR, applied by TCRdb to the multiplex PCR reads, yields one record per CDR3 protein. The sample has 700,000 to 950,000 distinct CDR3 sequences, around a third seen once. Turning to this clonotype: Its antigen remains unidentified. The junction departs from germline at one end; a sequencing error may be responsible.

CDR3 size: 8 residues. The germline CDR1 and CDR2 sequences are SNHLY and FYNNEI. The chain employs TRBV2 and TRBJ2-5; D remains unclear. The sequencing sample was made of blood. The TCR sequence derives from a middle-aged woman with Graves' hyperthyroidism. The CDR3 spells CASTEEFF. The CDR3 DNA follows: TGTGCCAGCACAGAGGAGTTCTTC.